The present T cell receptor beta chain was sequenced within a study of blood T cell repertoires in COVID-19 (TCRdb year 2020). With regard to the full study: The collaborator samples originated in the United States, Italy and Spain and spanned the acute and convalescent phases of COVID-19. The material from the prospective study consisted of cDNA or gDNA derived from T cells, B-cell-depleted T cells, or PBMCs. Where available, HLA class I and class II types were taken from metadata supplied by the sample provider and were not determined by assay-based typing. A de-identified subject ID, COVID-19 status, age in years and sex were almost always included in the sample metadata. Subjects who had been exposed to COVID-19, were actively infected with it, or had recovered from it provided the deeply sampled blood TCRbeta repertoires that made up the dataset. The repertoires were made available in a free public database intended to serve as a resource for research on the immune response to SARS-CoV-2. Samples came from the ongoing ImmuneRACE study (first 160 participants) plus 1,254 subjects from 6 global collaborators. The full study reports these points: How much clinical and demographic metadata was included differed by source and by participant, and the metadata was provided uncurated.

Including the terminal cysteine and phenylalanine, the CDR3 comprises 18 residues. Kept here is only the CDR3 DNA, which spans 54 bases and is read in frame from base 1. The germline V gene encodes CDR1 MNHNY and CDR2 SVGAGI (reference sequence). Compared with germline, V lacks 5 bases and J lacks 2 bases; bases without a gene match: 13. With regard to this clone: Its antigen has not been determined. Per-nucleotide qualities are absent, and no much larger clonotype sits a single base away.

TCRbeta CDR3 regions were amplified from genomic DNA using the immunoSEQ Assay, a bias-controlled multiplex PCR. For the original study's pipeline: The number of nucleated cells in each sample was estimated from the amplification of reference gene primers within the assay. To quantify the absolute abundance of each unique TCRbeta CDR3 rearrangement, sequence reads were collapsed and filtered. For each sample, productive Simpson clonality was calculated by taking the square root of Simpson's diversity index across productive rearrangements. TCRdb mirrors the immuneACCESS table, restricted to in-frame sequences. Some clones are absent from its copies; in checked studies, under half trace to an unresolved V gene, and the reason for the others is unknown. V and J calls and clone size come straight from that table; D and trimming were deduced from the DNA. In this sample the table shows about 300,000 clones, roughly 80% of which occur a single time. The ten biggest clones cover about 1.5% of the sample.

At one collaborating source in Seattle, patients were enrolled during active infection and were followed longitudinally through the course of disease. The collaborating institutions used their own protocols to collect whole blood in K2EDTA tubes. For TCRbeta analysis, collaborator samples were shipped as frozen whole blood, as isolated PBMCs, or as DNA extracted from either sample type. Sequenced input: peripheral blood. The V and J genes are TRBV6-6 and TRBJ2-2, and 8 bases in between align with TRBD2. The TCR comes from a human donor with COVID-19, enrolled during active disease. The donor label of this sample is uncertain. The CDR3 reads as follows: CASSPETSAQTNTGELFF. The bases are TGTGCCAGCAGTCCCGAGACTAGCGCCCAAACCAACACCGGGGAGCTGTTTTTT.